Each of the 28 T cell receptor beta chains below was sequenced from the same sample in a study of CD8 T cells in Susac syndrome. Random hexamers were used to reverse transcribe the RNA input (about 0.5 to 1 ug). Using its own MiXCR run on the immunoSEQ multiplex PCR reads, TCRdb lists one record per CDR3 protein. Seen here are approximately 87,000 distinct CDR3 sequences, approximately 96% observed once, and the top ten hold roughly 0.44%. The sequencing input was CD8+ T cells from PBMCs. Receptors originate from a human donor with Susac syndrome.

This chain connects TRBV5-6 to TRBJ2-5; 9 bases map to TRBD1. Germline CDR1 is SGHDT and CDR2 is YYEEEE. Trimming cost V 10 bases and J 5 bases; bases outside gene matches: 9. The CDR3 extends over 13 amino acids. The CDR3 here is CAGTTGGDETQYF. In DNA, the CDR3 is TGTGCCGGCACAACAGGGGGCGACGAGACCCAGTACTTC.

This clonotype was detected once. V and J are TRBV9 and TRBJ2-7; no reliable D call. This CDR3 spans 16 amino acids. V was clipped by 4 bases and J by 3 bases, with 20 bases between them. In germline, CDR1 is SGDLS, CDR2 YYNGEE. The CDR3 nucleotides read TGTGCCAGCAGCTCGATACCGGGCCGACGTTACTACGAGCAGTACGTC. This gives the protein CASSSIPGRRYYEQYV.

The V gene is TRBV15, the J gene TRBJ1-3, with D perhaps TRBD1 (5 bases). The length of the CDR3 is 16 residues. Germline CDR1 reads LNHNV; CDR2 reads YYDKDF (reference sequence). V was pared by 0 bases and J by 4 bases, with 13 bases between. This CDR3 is CATSRDHPGIGNTIYF. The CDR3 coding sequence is TGTGCCACCAGCAGAGATCATCCAGGGATAGGAAACACCATATATTTT.

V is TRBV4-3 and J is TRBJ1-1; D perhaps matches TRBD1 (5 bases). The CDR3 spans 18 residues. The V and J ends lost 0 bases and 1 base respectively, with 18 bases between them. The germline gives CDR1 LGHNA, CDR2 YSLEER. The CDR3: CASSQERGALGENTEAFF. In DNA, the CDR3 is TGCGCCAGCAGCCAAGAGAGGGGAGCCCTGGGAGAGAACACTGAAGCTTTCTTT.

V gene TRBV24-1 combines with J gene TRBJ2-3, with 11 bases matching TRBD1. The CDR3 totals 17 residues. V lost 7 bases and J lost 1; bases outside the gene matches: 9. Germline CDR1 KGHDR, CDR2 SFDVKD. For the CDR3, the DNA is TGTGCCACCAGCCGGGACAGGGGGATCAAGGGCACAGATACGCAGTATTTT. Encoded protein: CATSRDRGIKGTDTQYF.

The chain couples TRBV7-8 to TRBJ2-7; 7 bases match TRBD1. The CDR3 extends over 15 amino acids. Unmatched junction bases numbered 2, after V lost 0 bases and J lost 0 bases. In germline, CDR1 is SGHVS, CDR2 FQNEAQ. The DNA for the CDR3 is TGTGCCAGCAGCTTAGCAGGGGGCAGCTCCTACGAGCAGTACTTC. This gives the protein CASSLAGGSSYEQYF.

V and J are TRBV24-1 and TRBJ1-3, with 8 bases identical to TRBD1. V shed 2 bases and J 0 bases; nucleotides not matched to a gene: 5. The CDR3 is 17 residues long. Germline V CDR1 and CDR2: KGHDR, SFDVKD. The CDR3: CATSDSDRDRSGNTIYF. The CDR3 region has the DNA TGTGCCACCAGTGATTCGGACAGGGACCGCTCTGGAAACACCATATATTTT.

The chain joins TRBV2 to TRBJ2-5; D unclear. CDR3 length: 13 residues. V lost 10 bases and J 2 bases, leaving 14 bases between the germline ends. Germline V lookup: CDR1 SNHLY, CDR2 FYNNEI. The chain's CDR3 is CATRLSVQETQYF. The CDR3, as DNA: TGTGCCACCAGGCTCTCAGTGCAAGAGACCCAGTACTTC.

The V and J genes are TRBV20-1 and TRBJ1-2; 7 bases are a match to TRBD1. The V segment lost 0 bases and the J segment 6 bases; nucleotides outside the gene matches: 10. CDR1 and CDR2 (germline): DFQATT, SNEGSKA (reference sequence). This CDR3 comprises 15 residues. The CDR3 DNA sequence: TGCAGTGCTAGAGATTCGACAGGGCCGGTAAATGGCTACACCTTC. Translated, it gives CSARDSTGPVNGYTF.

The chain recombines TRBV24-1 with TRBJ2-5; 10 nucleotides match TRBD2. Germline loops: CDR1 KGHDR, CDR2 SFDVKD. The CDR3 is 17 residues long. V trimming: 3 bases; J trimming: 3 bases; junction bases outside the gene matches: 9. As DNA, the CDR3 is TGTGCCACCAGTGATCCCCTAGCGGGAGACTCCGAAGAGACCCAGTACTTC. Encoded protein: CATSDPLAGDSEETQYF.

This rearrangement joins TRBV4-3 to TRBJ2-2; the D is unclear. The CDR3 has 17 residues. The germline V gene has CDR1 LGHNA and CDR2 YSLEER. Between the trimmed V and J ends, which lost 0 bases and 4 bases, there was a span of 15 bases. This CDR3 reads CASSQDSVGWGTGELFF. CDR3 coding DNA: TGCGCCAGCAGCCAAGATTCGGTGGGGTGGGGCACCGGGGAGCTGTTTTTT.

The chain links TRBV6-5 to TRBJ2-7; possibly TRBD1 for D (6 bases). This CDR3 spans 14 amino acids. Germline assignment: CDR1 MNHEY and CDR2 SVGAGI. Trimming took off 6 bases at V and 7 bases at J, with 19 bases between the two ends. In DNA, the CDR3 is TGTGCCAGCAGAATAAACCCCAGGGGCGGGGAGCAGTACTTC. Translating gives CASRINPRGGEQYF.

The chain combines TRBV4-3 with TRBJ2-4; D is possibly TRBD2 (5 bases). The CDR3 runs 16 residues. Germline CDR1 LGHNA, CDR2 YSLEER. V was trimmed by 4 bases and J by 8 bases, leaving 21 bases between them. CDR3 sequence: CASSPDGADPLYIQYF. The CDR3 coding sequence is TGCGCCAGCAGCCCAGATGGAGCGGACCCATTGTACATTCAGTACTTC.

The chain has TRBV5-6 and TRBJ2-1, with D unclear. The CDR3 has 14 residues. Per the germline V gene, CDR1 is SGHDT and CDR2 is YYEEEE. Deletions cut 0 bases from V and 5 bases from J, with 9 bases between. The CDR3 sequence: CASSLALRDNEQFF. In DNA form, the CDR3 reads TGTGCCAGCAGCTTGGCCTTAAGGGACAATGAGCAGTTCTTC.

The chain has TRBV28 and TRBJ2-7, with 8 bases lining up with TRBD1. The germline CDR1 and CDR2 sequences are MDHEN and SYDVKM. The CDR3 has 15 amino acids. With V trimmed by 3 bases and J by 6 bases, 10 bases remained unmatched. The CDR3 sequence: CASSLVGQGTSEQYF. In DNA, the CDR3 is TGTGCCAGCAGTTTGGTAGGACAGGGTACGTCCGAGCAGTACTTC.

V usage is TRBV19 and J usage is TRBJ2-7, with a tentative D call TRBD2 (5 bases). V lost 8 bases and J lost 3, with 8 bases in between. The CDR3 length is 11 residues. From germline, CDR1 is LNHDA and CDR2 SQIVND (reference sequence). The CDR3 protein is CASRRDYEQYF. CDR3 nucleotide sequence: TGTGCCAGTCGACGGGACTACGAGCAGTACTTC.

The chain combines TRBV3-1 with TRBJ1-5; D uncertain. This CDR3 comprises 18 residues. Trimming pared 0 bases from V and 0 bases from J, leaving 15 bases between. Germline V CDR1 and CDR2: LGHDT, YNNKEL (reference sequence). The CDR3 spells CASSQEPSDRYSNQPQHF. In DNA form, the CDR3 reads TGTGCCAGCAGCCAAGAGCCCAGTGACCGCTATAGCAATCAGCCCCAGCATTTT.

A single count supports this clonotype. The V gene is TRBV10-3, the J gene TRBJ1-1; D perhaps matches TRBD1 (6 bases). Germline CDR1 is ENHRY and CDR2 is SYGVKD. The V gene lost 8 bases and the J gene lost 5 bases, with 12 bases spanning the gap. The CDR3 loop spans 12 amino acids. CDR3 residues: CAIRPTGTEAFF. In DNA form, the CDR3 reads TGTGCCATCCGACCAACAGGGACTGAAGCTTTCTTT.

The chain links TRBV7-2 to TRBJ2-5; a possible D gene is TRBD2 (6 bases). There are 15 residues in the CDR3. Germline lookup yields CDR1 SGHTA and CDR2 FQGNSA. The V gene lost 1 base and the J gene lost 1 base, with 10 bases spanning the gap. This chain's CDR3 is CASSLGGDPQETQYF. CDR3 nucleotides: TGTGCCAGCAGCTTAGGGGGGGATCCCCAAGAGACCCAGTACTTC.

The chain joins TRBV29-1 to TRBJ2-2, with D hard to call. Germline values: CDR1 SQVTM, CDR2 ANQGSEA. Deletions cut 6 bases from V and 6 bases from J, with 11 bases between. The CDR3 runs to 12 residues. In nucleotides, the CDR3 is TGCAGCGTCCAGACCGGCGCCGGGGAGCTGTTTTTT. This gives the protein CSVQTGAGELFF.

The DNA for the CDR3 is TGTGCCAGCAGTTGGGGGACAGGGAATGGCTACACCTTC. It yields the protein CASSWGTGNGYTF. The chain is built from TRBV27 and TRBJ1-2; 9 bases agree with TRBD1. This CDR3 spans 13 amino acids. CDR1 and CDR2 (germline): MNHEY, SMNVEV (reference sequence). V trimming: 4 bases; J trimming: 6 bases; junction bases outside the gene matches: 3.

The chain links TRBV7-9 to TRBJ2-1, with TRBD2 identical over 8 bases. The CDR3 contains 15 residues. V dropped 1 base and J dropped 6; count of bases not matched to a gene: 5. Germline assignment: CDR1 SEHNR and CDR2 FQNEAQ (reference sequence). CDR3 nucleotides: TGTGCCAGCAGCTTAGACGGGGGGGCGGCCAATGAGCAGTTCTTC. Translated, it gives CASSLDGGAANEQFF.

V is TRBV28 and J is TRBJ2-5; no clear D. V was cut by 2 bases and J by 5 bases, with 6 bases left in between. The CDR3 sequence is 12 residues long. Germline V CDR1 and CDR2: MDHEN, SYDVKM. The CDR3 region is CASSLTFETQYF. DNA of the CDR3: TGTGCCAGCAGTTTAACTTTCGAGACCCAGTACTTC. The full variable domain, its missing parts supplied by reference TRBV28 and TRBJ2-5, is DVKVTQSSRYLVKRTGEKVFLECVQDMDHENMFWYRQDPGLGLRLIYFSYDVKMKEKGDIPEGYSVSREKKERFSLILESASTNQTSMYLCASSLTFETQYFGPGTRLLVL.

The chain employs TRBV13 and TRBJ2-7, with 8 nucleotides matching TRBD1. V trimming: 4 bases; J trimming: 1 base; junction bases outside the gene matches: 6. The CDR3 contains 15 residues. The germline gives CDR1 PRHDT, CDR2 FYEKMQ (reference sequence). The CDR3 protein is CASSSTRTGSYEQYV. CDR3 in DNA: TGTGCCAGCAGCTCCACTCGGACAGGGTCCTACGAGCAGTACGTC.

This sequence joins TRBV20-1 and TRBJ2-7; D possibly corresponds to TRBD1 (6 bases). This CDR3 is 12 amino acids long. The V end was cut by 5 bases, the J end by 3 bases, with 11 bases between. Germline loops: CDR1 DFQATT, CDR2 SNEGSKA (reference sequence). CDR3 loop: CSAQDSFYEQYF. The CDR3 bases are TGCAGTGCTCAGGACAGTTTCTACGAGCAGTACTTC.

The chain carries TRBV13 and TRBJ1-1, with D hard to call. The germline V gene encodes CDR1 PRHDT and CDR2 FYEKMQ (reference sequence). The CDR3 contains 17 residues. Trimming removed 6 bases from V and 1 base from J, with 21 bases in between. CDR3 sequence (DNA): TGTGCCAGCAGTTCCCTCCAACGCTCAACAAGGAACACTGAAGCTTTCTTT. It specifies CASSSLQRSTRNTEAFF. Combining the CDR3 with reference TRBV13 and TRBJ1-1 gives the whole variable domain AAGVIQSPRHLIKEKRETATLKCYPIPRHDTVYWYQQGPGQDPQFLISFYEKMQSDKGSIPDRFSAQQFSDYHSELNMSSLELGDSALYFCASSSLQRSTRNTEAFFGQGTRLTVV.

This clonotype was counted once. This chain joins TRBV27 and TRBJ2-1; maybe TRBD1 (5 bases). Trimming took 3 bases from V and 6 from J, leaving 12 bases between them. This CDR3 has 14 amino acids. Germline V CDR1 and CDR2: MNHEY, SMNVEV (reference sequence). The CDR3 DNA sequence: TGTGCCAGCAGTTTTGGCAGGGTGGGCAATGAGCAGTTCTTC. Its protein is CASSFGRVGNEQFF.

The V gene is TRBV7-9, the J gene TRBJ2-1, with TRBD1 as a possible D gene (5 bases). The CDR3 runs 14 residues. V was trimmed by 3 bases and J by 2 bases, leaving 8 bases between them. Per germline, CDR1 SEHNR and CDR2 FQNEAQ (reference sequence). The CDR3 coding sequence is TGTGCCAGCAGCTTGGCAGGGACCTACAATGAGCAGTTCTTC. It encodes CASSLAGTYNEQFF.